The clone carrying this T cell receptor (beta chain) occurred many times. The antigen is unknown. Each CDR3 protein is one row after TCRdb ran MiXCR on the 5' RACE reads. The table includes about 26,000 distinct CDR3 sequences, roughly 12% detected once. This sample is part of a study of spatial heterogeneity in lung cancer. Turning to the study itself: Alpha-chain sequences were consistently detected in smaller numbers than beta-chain sequences. Study findings and constraints: Ubiquitous expanded tumor TCRs were seen in blood more at resection than at follow-up.

Per the germline V gene, CDR1 is DFQATT and CDR2 is SNEGSKA (reference sequence). CDR3 length: 13 amino acids. Losses at the gene ends were 3 bases for V and 3 bases for J; bases not matched to a gene: 5. As for time point: sample taken at primary tumor resection. Unsorted tumor, nontumor lung tissue or cryopreserved PBMC supplied the whole RNA. This chain links TRBV20-1 with TRBJ2-7; 7 nucleotides align to TRBD1. The source of this sequence is a female donor with early-stage non-small cell lung cancer. The sequenced sample was PBMCs, obtained at surgery. CDR3 sequence: CSARGQPFYEQYF. The CDR3, as DNA: TGCAGTGCTAGGGGACAGCCGTTCTACGAGCAGTACTTC.